A selection of T cell receptor beta chains follows, all from one sample in a study of cytomegalovirus exposure and HLA in healthy donors. The method was immunoSEQ multiplex PCR; TCRdb's version includes in-frame clones alone and lacks a portion of them. This table has more than 85,000 clones, 13% to 15% appearing once. Material: PBMCs. All receptors come from a female donor in good health and CMV-seronegative. Both conserved end residues are part of each CDR3. Each record gives: V gene, clone size, J gene, D gene, CDR3 DNA, CDR3 protein. A D gene is named only where the DNA matches it firmly. A row's size may be missing; if present it is once, few, many or a size class.

TRBV11-1	NA	TRBJ2-1	TRBD1	TGTGCCAGCAGCTTAGCGGGACAGGGGCCTTCCTCCTACAATGAGCAGTTCTTC	CASSLAGQGPSSYNEQFF
TRBV30	few	TRBJ1-4	NA	TGTGCCTGGAGTGGCGGGGTGGATAATGAAAAACTGTTTTTT	CAWSGGVDNEKLFF
TRBV7-9	few	TRBJ1-1	NA	TGTGCCAGCAGCCAAGGAGGCGTCGGGTCAGAAGCTTTCTTT	CASSQGGVGSEAFF
TRBV7-2	NA	TRBJ1-1	NA	TGTGCCAGCAGCTTCTTAGCAGGGCCAACTGAAGCTTTCTTT	CASSFLAGPTEAFF
TRBV12-5	few	TRBJ1-5	NA	TGTGCTAGTGGCCCTGGAGGGAATCAGCCCCAGCATTTT	CASGPGGNQPQHF
TRBV5-8	NA	TRBJ2-3	NA	TGTGCCAGCGGTGTCAACTGGGCTTACAGTACAGATACGCAGTATTTT	CASGVNWAYSTDTQYF
TRBV4-2	NA	TRBJ2-1	NA	TGTGCCAGCAGCAAAGAATGGCGGGCCCCCTACAATGAGCAGTTCTTC	CASSKEWRAPYNEQFF
TRBV30	NA	TRBJ2-7	NA	TGTGCCTGGAGTACAGGGAGACCCTACGAGCAGTACTTC	CAWSTGRPYEQYF
TRBV5-1	NA	TRBJ2-3	TRBD2	TGCGCCAGCAGCGGGGCTAGCGGGGGCACAGATACGCAGTATTTT	CASSGASGGTDTQYF
TRBV2	few	TRBJ1-5	NA	TGTGCCAGCGTATTCCAGGCAGGGGCTGATCAGCCCCAGCATTTT	CASVFQAGADQPQHF
TRBV7-2	NA	TRBJ2-1	TRBD2	TGTGCCAGCAGCCTGACGGGGGGTTCCTACAATGAGCAGTTCTTC	CASSLTGGSYNEQFF